The 21 T cell receptor beta chains below were found in one sample sequenced in a study of T cells in Graves' hyperthyroidism and ophthalmopathy. Regions amplified from RNA transcripts were the TCR beta CDR3 regions. The study used the HTBI primer set for a first-round RT-PCR of the TCR CDR3. TCRdb redid the calling of the multiplex PCR reads with MiXCR, one entry per CDR3 protein. Here the sample spans over 500,000 distinct CDR3 sequences, approximately 14% being singletons. Sequencing was performed on blood. These receptors all stem from a middle-aged woman with Graves' hyperthyroidism.

J is TRBJ2-3 and V is TRBV6-2 or TRBV6-3; 11 nucleotides agree with TRBD1. Germline CDR1 is MNHEY and CDR2 is SVGEGT. Trimming at V came to 6 bases and at J to 5 bases, leaving 10 bases not matched to a gene. The CDR3 loop spans 16 amino acids. CDR3 in DNA: TGTGCCAGCAGAACCCTAGGACAGGGGGCAGGAGATACGCAGTATTTT. Translation gives CASRTLGQGAGDTQYF.

This clonotype appeared many times. V gene TRBV7-8 combines with J gene TRBJ1-1, with D unresolved. The V and J ends lost 3 bases and 0 bases respectively, with 8 bases between them. The CDR3 has 14 amino acids. Germline CDR1 and CDR2: SGHVS and FQNEAQ. The CDR3 region is CASSFGNMNTEAFF. CDR3 coding DNA: TGTGCCAGCAGCTTTGGCAACATGAACACTGAAGCTTTCTTT.

The V call is TRBV10-3, the J call TRBJ2-1; no clear D. CDR3 size: 13 residues. The V gene lost 3 bases and the J gene lost 4 bases, with 7 bases spanning the gap. The germline V gene has CDR1 ENHRY and CDR2 SYGVKD. In nucleotides, the CDR3 is TGTGCCATCAGTGAAGTACCATACAATGAGCAGTTCTTC. It yields the protein CAISEVPYNEQFF.

This clonotype was recorded at least ten times. The chain couples TRBV12-5 to TRBJ1-1; 7 nucleotides match TRBD1. Germline CDR1 LGHNT, CDR2 FRNRAP. The CDR3 runs to 14 residues. V lost 6 bases to trimming and J lost 6 bases; unmatched junction nucleotides: 10. The CDR3 here is CASGSTGSISEAFF. The CDR3 coding sequence is TGTGCTAGTGGCTCGACAGGGTCTATCTCTGAAGCTTTCTTT.

This clonotype was observed many times. The chain combines TRBV12-3 or TRBV12-4 with TRBJ2-5, with TRBD1 identical over 7 bases. The CDR3 sequence is 13 residues long. J lost 4 bases, V lost 6 bases, and 5 bases had no gene match. CDR3 protein: CASRQGQRETQYF. The CDR3 DNA reads TGTGCCAGCAGACAGGGGCAGAGAGAGACCCAGTACTTC.

This clonotype has at least ten counts. The J gene is TRBJ2-3, the V gene TRBV5-1; tentative D call: TRBD2 (6 bases). The germline V gene encodes CDR1 SGHRS and CDR2 YFSETQ. This CDR3 has 14 residues. The V end lost 5 bases, the J end lost 3 bases, and 13 bases lay between the germline ends. For the CDR3, the DNA is TGCGCCAGCAGTCCTCCAGCGGGTACAGATACGCAGTATTTT. As protein: CASSPPAGTDTQYF.

This clonotype showed up many times. The V gene is TRBV28, the J gene TRBJ2-3, with 7 bases matching TRBD1. Germline V gene lookup returns CDR1 MDHEN and CDR2 SYDVKM. The junction had 17 bases not matched to a gene; V was cut back by 8 bases and J by 0 bases. The CDR3 runs 18 residues. Written as DNA, the CDR3 is TGTGCCAGCGTCAGAGGGCCAGGGGGTCACGGAAGCACAGATACGCAGTATTTT. Translation gives CASVRGPGGHGSTDTQYF.

This clonotype was seen only a few times. The J gene is TRBJ1-4, the V gene TRBV19; TRBD1 matches 8 bases. The CDR3 length is 13 residues. V lost 7 bases to trimming and J lost 10 bases; unmatched junction nucleotides: 8. Germline values: CDR1 LNHDA, CDR2 SQIVND (reference sequence). The CDR3 bases are TGTGCCAGTACCCTTGGACAGGGAGGAAAACTGTTTTTT. It encodes CASTLGQGGKLFF.

This clonotype has a handful of counts. The gene calls are TRBV24-1 and TRBJ2-5, with 8 bases fitting TRBD1. V trimming: 4 bases; J trimming: 5 bases; junction bases outside the gene matches: 8. The CDR3 consists of 15 residues. Germline-derived CDR1 and CDR2 are KGHDR and SFDVKD. CDR3 in DNA: TGTGCCACCAGTGACCCCGGACAGGGCAGGGAGACCCAGTACTTC. This sequence encodes CATSDPGQGRETQYF.

This clonotype was detected many times. This chain uses TRBV7-9 with TRBJ2-7; 7 bases are shared with TRBD1. Germline assignment: CDR1 SEHNR and CDR2 FQNEAQ (reference sequence). V shed 5 bases and J 5 bases; nucleotides not matched to a gene: 6. The CDR3 spans 13 residues. The CDR3, as DNA: TGTGCCAGCAGCCCACGACAGGGCCACGAGCAGTACTTC. Translated, it gives CASSPRQGHEQYF.

The sample holds a few counts of this clonotype. The chain uses TRBV29-1 and TRBJ2-3; D is perhaps TRBD1 or TRBD2 (5 bases each). V was shortened by 4 bases and J by 2 bases, with 13 bases between the two germline ends. Germline lookup yields CDR1 SQVTM and CDR2 ANQGSEA. There are 14 residues in the CDR3. The CDR3 loop is CSVVQGDFTDTQYF. As DNA, the CDR3 is TGCAGCGTTGTTCAGGGAGACTTCACAGATACGCAGTATTTT.

This clonotype has at least ten counts. The gene calls are TRBV28 and TRBJ2-7; D may be TRBD1 (5 bases). CDR3 length: 15 residues. Trimming removed 1 base from V and 0 bases from J, with 10 bases in between. CDR1 MDHEN and CDR2 SYDVKM come from the germline V gene. The CDR3 bases are TGTGCCAGCAGTTTATTTTACCAGGGCTCCTACGAGCAGTACTTC. It encodes CASSLFYQGSYEQYF.

This clonotype showed up many times. The chain carries TRBV11-2 and TRBJ1-4; D is perhaps TRBD1 (6 bases). Trimming removed 4 bases at V and 0 bases at J, with 9 bases between. The V gene's germline CDR1 is SGHAT and CDR2 FQNNGV. This CDR3 has 15 residues. In DNA, the CDR3 is TGTGCCAGCAGCTCGAGGACAGCAACTAATGAAAAACTGTTTTTT. Protein: CASSSRTATNEKLFF.

The chain joins TRBV6-5 to TRBJ2-3, with no clear D. Per the germline V gene, CDR1 is MNHEY and CDR2 is SVGAGI. The CDR3 has 16 amino acids. Trimming cost V 0 bases and J 1 base, with 11 bases left between them. The CDR3 region is CASSYSTVWGTDTQYF. The CDR3, as DNA: TGTGCCAGCAGTTACTCAACGGTTTGGGGCACAGATACGCAGTATTTT.

A few counts support this clonotype. The CDR3 coding sequence is TGTGCCAGTAGGGGACGGAGCTCCAATGAAAAACTGTTTTTT. Protein sequence: CASRGRSSNEKLFF. The J gene is TRBJ1-4, the V gene TRBV19; D is perhaps TRBD1 (5 bases). The length of the CDR3 is 14 residues. Germline V gene data show CDR1 as LNHDA and CDR2 as SQIVND (reference sequence). The ends were cut back, 6 bases at V and 5 bases at J, with 13 bases in the middle.

Remarks on this clonotype: A read error is likely, as this CDR3 ends without the conserved phenylalanine or tryptophan. The chain combines TRBV20-1 with TRBJ1-5, with D perhaps TRBD1 (6 bases). The CDR3 spans 14 residues. The V end was cut by 0 bases, the J end by 0 bases, with 6 bases between. Germline-derived CDR1 and CDR2 are DFQATT and SNEGSKA (reference sequence). The CDR3 reads CSARETGSNQPQHS. The CDR3 DNA is TGCAGTGCTAGAGAGACAGGTAGCAATCAGCCCCAGCATTCT.

This clonotype was recorded at least ten times. The rearrangement links TRBV29-1 to TRBJ2-7, with TRBD2 identical over 9 bases. Germline assignment: CDR1 SQVTM and CDR2 ANQGSEA. V trimming: 4 bases; J trimming: 4 bases; junction bases outside the gene matches: 2. The CDR3 spans 12 residues. This CDR3 reads CSVVAGEYEQYF. Written as DNA, the CDR3 is TGCAGCGTTGTAGCGGGAGAGTACGAGCAGTACTTC.

In its sample, this clonotype was seen many times. This chain connects TRBV5-1 to TRBJ2-2; 9 positions agree with TRBD2. The trim removed 4 bases at V and 6 bases at J, leaving 7 bases unmatched. Germline V gives CDR1 SGHRS, CDR2 YFSETQ. The CDR3 is made up of 15 amino acids. The CDR3 DNA reads as TGCGCCAGCAGCCGATCGGGACTAGCTTCCGGGGAGCTGTTTTTT. It is translated as CASSRSGLASGELFF. Full variable domain (missing parts from reference TRBV5-1 and TRBJ2-2): KAGVTQTPRYLIKTRGQQVTLSCSPISGHRSVSWYQQTPGQGLQFLFEYFSETQRNKGNFPGRFSGRQFSNSRSEMNVSTLELGDSALYLCASSRSGLASGELFFGEGSRLTVL.

This chain joins TRBV7-3 and TRBJ1-1; 9 bases line up with TRBD1. CDR1 is SGHTA, CDR2 FQGTGA, per germline. The V segment lost 0 bases and the J segment 5 bases; nucleotides outside the gene matches: 10. The CDR3 totals 17 residues. CDR3 in amino acids: CASSLTPGQGGRTEAFF. DNA of the CDR3: TGTGCCAGCAGCTTAACTCCGGGACAGGGAGGTCGGACTGAAGCTTTCTTT.

The rearrangement joins TRBV27 to TRBJ2-7, with D uncertain. V was shortened by 6 bases and J by 4 bases, with 4 bases between the two germline ends. Germline V lookup: CDR1 MNHEY, CDR2 SMNVEV (reference sequence). This CDR3 has 10 amino acids. The CDR3 reads CASRIYEQYF. CDR3 coding DNA: TGTGCCAGCAGGATTTACGAGCAGTACTTC.

Ten or more counts support this clonotype. The V gene is TRBV30, the J gene TRBJ1-2; D remains unclear. Germline values: CDR1 GTSNPN, CDR2 SVGIG (reference sequence). V lost 0 bases and J lost 8, with 16 bases in between. The CDR3 is 14 amino acids. In DNA form, the CDR3 reads TGTGCCTGGAGTGTACGAGGCTCCCCAGCGGGCTACACCTTC. Its translation is CAWSVRGSPAGYTF.